A single sample gave rise to the 2 T cell receptor beta chains below, sequenced in a study of blood T cell repertoires in COVID-19. The table came from immunoSEQ multiplex PCR; TCRdb's copy has only in-frame clones and leaves some out. The sample includes over 250,000 clones, roughly nine tenths of them seen just once. Sequenced material: PBMCs or T cells enriched from blood (not recorded which). Receptor source: a woman aged 55-75 years who had recovered from COVID-19.

The V call is TRBV7-9, the J call TRBJ2-1, with TRBD2 identical over 11 bases. The CDR3 sequence is 16 residues long. CDR1 and CDR2 from the germline V gene are SEHNR and FQNEAQ (reference sequence). The V gene end was trimmed by 5 bases and the J gene end by 6 bases; junction bases not matched to a gene: 9. The CDR3 loop reads CASSIHSGGAGNEQFF. The DNA for the CDR3 is TGTGCCAGCAGCATCCATAGCGGGGGGGCGGGCAATGAGCAGTTCTTC. Filled out from reference TRBV7-9 and TRBJ2-1, the complete variable domain reads DTGVSQNPRHKITKRGQNVTFRCDPISEHNRLYWYRQTLGQGPEFLTYFQNEAQLEKSRLLSDRFSAERPKGSFSTLEIQRTEQGDSAMYLCASSIHSGGAGNEQFFGPGTRLTVL.

The chain has TRBV9 and TRBJ2-3; TRBD2 is a possible D gene (6 bases). The length of the CDR3 is 18 residues. Trimming removed 3 bases at V and 4 bases at J, with 24 bases between. Germline CDR1 and CDR2: SGDLS and YYNGEE. The CDR3 is CASSAHIRLSGEADTQYF. CDR3 sequence (DNA): TGTGCCAGCAGCGCCCATATACGACTGAGTGGGGAGGCAGATACGCAGTATTTT.